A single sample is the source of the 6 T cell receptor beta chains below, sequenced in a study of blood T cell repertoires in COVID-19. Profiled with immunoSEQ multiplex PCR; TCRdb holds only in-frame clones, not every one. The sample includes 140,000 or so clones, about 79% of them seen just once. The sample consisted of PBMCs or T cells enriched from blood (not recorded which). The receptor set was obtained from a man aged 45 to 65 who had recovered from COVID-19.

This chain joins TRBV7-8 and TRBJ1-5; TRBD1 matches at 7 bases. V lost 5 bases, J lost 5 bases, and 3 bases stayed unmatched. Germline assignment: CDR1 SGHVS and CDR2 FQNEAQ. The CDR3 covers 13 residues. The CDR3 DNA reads TGTGCCAGCAGCAGAGGGACAGATCAGCCCCAGCATTTT. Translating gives CASSRGTDQPQHF.

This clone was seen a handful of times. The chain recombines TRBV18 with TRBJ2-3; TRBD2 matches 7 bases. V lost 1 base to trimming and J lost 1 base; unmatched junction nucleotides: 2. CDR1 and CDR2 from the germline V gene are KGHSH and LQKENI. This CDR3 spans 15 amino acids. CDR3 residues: CASSPQGGGTDTQYF. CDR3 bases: TGTGCCAGCTCACCACAGGGAGGGGGCACAGATACGCAGTATTTT.

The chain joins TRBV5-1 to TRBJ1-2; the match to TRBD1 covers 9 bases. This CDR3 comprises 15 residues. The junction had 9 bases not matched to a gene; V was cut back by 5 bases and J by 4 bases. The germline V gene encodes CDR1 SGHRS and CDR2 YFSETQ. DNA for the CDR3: TGCGCCAGCAGAAGGGGACAGGGAAGCGGCTATGGCTACACCTTC. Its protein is CASRRGQGSGYGYTF.

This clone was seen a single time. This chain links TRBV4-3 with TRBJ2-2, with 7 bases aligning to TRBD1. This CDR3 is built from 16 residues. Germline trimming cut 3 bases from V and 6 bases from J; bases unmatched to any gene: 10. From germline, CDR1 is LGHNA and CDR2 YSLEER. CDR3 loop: CASSHDGTVGPGELFF. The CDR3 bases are TGCGCCAGCAGCCACGACGGGACAGTCGGGCCCGGGGAGCTGTTTTTT.

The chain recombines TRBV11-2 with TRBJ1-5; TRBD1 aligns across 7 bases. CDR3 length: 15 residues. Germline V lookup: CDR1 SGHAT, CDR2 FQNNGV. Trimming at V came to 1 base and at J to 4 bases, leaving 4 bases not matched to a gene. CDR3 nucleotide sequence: TGTGCCAGCAGCTTAGGACAGGGCCTAAATCAGCCCCAGCATTTT. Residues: CASSLGQGLNQPQHF.

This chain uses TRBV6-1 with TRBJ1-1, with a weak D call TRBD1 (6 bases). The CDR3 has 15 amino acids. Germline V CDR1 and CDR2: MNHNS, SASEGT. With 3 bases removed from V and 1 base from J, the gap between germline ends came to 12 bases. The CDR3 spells CASSDTTGRNTEAFF. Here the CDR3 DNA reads TGTGCCAGCAGTGACACGACAGGCCGGAACACTGAAGCTTTCTTT.